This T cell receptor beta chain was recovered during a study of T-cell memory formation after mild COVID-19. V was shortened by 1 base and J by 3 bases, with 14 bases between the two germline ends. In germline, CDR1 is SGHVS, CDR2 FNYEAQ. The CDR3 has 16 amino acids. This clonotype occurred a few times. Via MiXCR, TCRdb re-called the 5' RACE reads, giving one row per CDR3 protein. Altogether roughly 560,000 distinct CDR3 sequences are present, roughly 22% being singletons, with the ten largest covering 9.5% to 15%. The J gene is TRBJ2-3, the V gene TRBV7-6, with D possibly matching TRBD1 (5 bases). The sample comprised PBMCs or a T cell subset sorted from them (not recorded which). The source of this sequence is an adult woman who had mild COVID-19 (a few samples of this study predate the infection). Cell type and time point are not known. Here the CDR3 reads CASSLGAGQRTDTQYF. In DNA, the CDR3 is TGTGCCAGCAGCTTAGGGGCAGGGCAGAGGACAGATACGCAGTATTTT.